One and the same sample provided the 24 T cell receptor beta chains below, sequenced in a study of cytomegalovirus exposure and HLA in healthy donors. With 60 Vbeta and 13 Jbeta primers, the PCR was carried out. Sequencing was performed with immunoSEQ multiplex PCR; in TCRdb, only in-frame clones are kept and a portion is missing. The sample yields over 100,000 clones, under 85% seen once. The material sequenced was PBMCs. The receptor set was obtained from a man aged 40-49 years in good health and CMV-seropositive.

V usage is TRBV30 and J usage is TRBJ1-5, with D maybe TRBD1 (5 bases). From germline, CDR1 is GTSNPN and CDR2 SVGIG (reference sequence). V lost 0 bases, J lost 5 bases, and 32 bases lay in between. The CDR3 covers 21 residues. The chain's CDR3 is CAWSVCGGVWGGSGHDQPQHF. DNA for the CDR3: TGTGCCTGGAGTGTGTGTGGGGGGGTGTGGGGGGGTTCCGGGCACGATCAGCCCCAGCATTTT.

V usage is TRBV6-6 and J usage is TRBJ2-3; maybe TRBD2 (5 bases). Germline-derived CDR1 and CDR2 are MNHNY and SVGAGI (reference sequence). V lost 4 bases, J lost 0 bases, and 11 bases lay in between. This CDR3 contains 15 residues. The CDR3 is CASSSASSSTDTQYF. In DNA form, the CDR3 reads TGTGCCAGCAGTTCCGCTAGCAGTAGCACAGATACGCAGTATTTT.

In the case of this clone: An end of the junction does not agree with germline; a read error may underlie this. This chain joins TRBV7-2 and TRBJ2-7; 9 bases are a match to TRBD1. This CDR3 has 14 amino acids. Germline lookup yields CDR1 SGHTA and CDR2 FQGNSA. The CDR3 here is CASSVAGTGYEQYF. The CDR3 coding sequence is TGTGCCAGCAGCGTAGCCGGGACAGGGTACGAGCAGTACTTC.

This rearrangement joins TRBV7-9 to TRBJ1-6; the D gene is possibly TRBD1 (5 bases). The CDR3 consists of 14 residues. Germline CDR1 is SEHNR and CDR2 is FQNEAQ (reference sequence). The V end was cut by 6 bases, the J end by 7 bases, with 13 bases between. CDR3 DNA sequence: TGTGCCAGCAGTGTCCAGGGTTTCAATTCACCCCTCCACTTT. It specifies CASSVQGFNSPLHF.

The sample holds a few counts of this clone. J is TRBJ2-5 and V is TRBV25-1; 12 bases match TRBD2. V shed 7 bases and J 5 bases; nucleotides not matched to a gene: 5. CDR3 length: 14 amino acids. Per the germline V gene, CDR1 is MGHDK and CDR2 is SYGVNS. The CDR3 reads CASTTSGGPETQYF. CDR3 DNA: TGTGCCAGCACGACTAGCGGGGGACCGGAGACCCAGTACTTC.

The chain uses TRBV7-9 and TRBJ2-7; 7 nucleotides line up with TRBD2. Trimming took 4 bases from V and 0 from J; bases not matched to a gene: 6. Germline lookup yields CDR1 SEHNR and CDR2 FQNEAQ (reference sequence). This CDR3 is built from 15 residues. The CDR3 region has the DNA TGTGCCAGCAGCTCACGGGGCGGGAGCTCCTACGAGCAGTACTTC. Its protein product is CASSSRGGSSYEQYF.

CDR3 sequence (DNA): TGCGCCAGCAGCCGCAAACAAGGAGATCTACTGAATGAGCAGTTCTTC. It codes for CASSRKQGDLLNEQFF. V is TRBV4-1 and J is TRBJ2-1; D is ambiguous. Germline-derived CDR1 and CDR2 are MGHRA and YSYEKL. The CDR3 contains 16 residues. With 4 bases removed from V and 7 bases from J, the gap between germline ends came to 20 bases.

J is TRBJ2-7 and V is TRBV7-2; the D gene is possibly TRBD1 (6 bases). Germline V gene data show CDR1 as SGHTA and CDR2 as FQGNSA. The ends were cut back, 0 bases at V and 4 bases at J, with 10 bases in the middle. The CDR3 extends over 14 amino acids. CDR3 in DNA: TGTGCCAGCAGCTTAGCGCTTCAGGGGTACGAGCAGTACTTC. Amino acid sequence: CASSLALQGYEQYF. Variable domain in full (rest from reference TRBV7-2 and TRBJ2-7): GAGVSQSPSNKVTEKGKDVELRCDPISGHTALYWYRQSLGQGLEFLIYFQGNSAPDKSGLPSDRFSAERTGGSVSTLTIQRTQQEDSAVYLCASSLALQGYEQYFGPGTRLTVT.

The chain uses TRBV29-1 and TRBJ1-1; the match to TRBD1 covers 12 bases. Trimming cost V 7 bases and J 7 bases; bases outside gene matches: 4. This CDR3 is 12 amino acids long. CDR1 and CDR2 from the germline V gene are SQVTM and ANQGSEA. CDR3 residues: CSGDRGRGEAFF. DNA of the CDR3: TGCAGCGGGGACAGGGGGCGCGGTGAAGCTTTCTTT. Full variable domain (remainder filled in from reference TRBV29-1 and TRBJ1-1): SAVISQKPSRDICQRGTSLTIQCQVDSQVTMMFWYRQQPGQSLTLIATANQGSEATYESGFVIDKFPISRPNLTFSTLTVSNMSPEDSSIYLCSGDRGRGEAFFGQGTRLTVV.

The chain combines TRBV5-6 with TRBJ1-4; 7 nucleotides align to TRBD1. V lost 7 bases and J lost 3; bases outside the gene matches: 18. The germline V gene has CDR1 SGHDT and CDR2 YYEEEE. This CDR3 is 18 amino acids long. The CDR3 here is CASRDLAGTQGANEKLFF. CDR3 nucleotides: TGTGCCAGCCGAGACTTGGCCGGGACCCAGGGGGCTAATGAAAAACTGTTTTTT.

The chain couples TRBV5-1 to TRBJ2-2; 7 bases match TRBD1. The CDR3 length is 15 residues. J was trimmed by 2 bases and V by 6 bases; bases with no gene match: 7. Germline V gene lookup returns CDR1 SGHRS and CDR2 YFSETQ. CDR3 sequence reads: CASTTGAKNTGELFF. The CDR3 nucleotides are TGCGCCAGCACCACAGGGGCTAAAAACACCGGGGAGCTGTTTTTT.

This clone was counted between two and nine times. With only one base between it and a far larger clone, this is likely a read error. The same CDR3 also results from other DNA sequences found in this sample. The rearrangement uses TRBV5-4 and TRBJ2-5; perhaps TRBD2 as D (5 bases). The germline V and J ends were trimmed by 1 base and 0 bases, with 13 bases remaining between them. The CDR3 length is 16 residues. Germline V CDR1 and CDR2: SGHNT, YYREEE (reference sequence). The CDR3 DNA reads TGTGCCAGCAGCTTGAGTAGCGAGTCGTACCAAGAGACCCAGTACTTC. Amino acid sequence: CASSLSSESYQETQYF.

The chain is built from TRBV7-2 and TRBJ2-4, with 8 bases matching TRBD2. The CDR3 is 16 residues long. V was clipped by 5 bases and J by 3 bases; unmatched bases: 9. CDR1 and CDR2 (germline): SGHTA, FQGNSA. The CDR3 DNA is TGTGCCAGCAGCCTCACTAGCGGATTTGACAAAAACATTCAGTACTTC. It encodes CASSLTSGFDKNIQYF.

The CDR3 DNA sequence: TGTGCCATCAGAGGACAGGGAGGCAATCAGCCCCAGCATTTT. Translation: CAIRGQGGNQPQHF. The chain joins TRBV10-3 to TRBJ1-5; 8 nucleotides align to TRBD1. The CDR3 is made up of 14 amino acids. From germline, CDR1 is ENHRY and CDR2 SYGVKD. J lost 2 bases, V lost 6 bases, and 3 bases had no gene match.

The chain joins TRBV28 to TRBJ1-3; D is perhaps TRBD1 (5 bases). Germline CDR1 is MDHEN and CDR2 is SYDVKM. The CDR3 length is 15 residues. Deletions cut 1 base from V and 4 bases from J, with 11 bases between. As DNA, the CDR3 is TGTGCCAGCAGTTTATCGCAGGGCCGGGGAAACACCATATATTTT. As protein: CASSLSQGRGNTIYF.

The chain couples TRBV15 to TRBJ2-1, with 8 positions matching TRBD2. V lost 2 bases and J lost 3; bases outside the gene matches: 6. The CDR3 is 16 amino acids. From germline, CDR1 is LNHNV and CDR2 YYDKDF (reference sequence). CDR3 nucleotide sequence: TGTGCCACCAGCAGACCCGGGGGGGCCGTCTACAATGAGCAGTTCTTC. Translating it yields CATSRPGGAVYNEQFF.

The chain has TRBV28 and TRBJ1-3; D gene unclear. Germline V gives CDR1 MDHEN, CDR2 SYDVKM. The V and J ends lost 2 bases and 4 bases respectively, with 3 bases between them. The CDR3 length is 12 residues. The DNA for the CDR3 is TGTGCCAGCAGTTTACCGGGAAACACCATATATTTT. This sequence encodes CASSLPGNTIYF.

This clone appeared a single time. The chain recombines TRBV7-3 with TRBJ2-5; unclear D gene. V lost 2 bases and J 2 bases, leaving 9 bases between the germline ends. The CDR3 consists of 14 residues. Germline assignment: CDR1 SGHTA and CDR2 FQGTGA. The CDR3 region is CASSLGPVQETQYF. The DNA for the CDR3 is TGTGCCAGCAGCTTAGGTCCAGTGCAAGAGACCCAGTACTTC.

The CDR3 nucleotides read TGCGCCAGCAGCCCGGAGACCTATACCCGAACTAGCGTCCTAAGCTCCTACAATGAGCAGTTCTTC. This translates into CASSPETYTRTSVLSSYNEQFF. The rearrangement joins TRBV4-1 to TRBJ2-1; 7 bases align to TRBD2. Germline CDR1 MGHRA, CDR2 YSYEKL. The V segment lost 4 bases and the J segment 0 bases; nucleotides outside the gene matches: 24. The CDR3 has 22 residues.

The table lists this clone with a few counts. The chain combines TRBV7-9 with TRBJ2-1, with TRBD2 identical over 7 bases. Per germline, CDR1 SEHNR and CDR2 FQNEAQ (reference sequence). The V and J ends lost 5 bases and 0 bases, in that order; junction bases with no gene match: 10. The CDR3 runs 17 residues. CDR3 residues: CASSVTGGTSSYNEQFF. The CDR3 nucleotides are TGTGCCAGCAGCGTAACCGGGGGGACCTCCTCCTACAATGAGCAGTTCTTC.

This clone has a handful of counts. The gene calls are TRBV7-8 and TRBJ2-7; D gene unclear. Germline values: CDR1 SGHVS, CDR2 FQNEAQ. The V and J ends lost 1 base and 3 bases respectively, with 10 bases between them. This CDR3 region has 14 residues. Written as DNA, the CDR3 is TGTGCCAGCAGCTTAGAGGTGGGCCGCTACGAGCAGTACTTC. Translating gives CASSLEVGRYEQYF.

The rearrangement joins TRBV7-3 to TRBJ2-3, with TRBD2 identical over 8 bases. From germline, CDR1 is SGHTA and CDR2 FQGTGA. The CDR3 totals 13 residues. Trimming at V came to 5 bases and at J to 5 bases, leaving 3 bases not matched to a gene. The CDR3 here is CASSMGLGDTQYF. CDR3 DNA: TGTGCCAGCAGCATGGGACTAGGAGATACGCAGTATTTT.

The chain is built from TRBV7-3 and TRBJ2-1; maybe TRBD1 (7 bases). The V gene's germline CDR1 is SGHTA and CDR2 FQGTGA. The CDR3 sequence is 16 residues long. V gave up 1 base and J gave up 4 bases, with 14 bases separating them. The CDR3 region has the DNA TGTGCCAGCAGCTTAAGGCTACAGGGGACTTACAATGAGCAGTTCTTC. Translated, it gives CASSLRLQGTYNEQFF.

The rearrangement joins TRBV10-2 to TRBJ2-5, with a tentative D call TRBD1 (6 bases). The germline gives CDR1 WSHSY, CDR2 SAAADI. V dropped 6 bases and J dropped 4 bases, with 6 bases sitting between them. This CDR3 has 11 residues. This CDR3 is CASRQGETQYF. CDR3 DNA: TGCGCCAGCAGACAGGGAGAGACCCAGTACTTC.